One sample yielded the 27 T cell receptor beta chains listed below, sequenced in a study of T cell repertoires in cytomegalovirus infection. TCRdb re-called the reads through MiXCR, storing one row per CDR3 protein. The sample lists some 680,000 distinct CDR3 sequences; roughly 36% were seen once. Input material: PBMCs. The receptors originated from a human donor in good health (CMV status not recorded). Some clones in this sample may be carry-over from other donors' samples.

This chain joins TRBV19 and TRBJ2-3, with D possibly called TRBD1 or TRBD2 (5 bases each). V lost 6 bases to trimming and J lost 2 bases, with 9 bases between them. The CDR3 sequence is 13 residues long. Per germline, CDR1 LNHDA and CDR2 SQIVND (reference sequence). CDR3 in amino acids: CASSGAATDTQYF. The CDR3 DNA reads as TGTGCCAGTAGCGGGGCCGCCACAGATACGCAGTATTTT.

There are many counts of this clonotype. CDR3 loop: CASSVTTNQPQHF. The CDR3 region has the DNA TGTGCCAGCAGCGTGACCACCAATCAGCCCCAGCATTTT. The genes are TRBV7-9 and TRBJ1-5; D is undetermined. CDR1 is SEHNR and CDR2 is FQNEAQ in the germline V gene (reference sequence). Trimming left V 5 bases short and J 3 bases short, with 8 bases between. The CDR3 is 13 amino acids.

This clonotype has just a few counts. The DNA for the CDR3 is TGTGCCAGCAGTCCCGCACCTAGAGAGGGAGAGACCCAGTACTTC. Its translation: CASSPAPREGETQYF. V usage is TRBV6-5 and J usage is TRBJ2-5; D possibly corresponds to TRBD2 (5 bases). V shed 5 bases and J shed 4 bases, with 17 bases lying between them. This CDR3 contains 15 residues. Per germline, CDR1 MNHEY and CDR2 SVGAGI.

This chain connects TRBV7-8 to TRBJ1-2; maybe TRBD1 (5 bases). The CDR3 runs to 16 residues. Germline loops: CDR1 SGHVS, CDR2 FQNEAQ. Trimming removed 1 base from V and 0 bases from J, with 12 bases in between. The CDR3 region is CASSLGLGETNYGYTF. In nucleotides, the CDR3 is TGTGCCAGCAGCTTAGGGTTAGGGGAGACTAACTATGGCTACACCTTC. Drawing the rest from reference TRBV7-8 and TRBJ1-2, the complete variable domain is GAGVSQSPRYKVAKRGQDVALRCDPISGHVSLFWYQQALGQGPEFLTYFQNEAQLDKSGLPSDRFFAERPEGSVSTLKIQRTQQEDSAVYLCASSLGLGETNYGYTFGSGTRLTVV.

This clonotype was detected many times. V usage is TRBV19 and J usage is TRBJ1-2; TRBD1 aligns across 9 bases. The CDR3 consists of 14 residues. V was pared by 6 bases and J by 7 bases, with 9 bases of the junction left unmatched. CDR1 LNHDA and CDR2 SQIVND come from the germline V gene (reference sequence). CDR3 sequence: CASRDRGGKAGYTF. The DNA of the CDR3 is TGTGCCAGTAGGGACAGGGGTGGAAAGGCTGGCTACACCTTC.

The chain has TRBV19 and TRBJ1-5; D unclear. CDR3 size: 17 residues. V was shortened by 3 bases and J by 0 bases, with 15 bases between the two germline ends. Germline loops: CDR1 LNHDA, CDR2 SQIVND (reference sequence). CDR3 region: CASSISQEWYSNQPQHF. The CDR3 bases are TGTGCCAGTAGTATTAGCCAGGAATGGTATAGCAATCAGCCCCAGCATTTT.

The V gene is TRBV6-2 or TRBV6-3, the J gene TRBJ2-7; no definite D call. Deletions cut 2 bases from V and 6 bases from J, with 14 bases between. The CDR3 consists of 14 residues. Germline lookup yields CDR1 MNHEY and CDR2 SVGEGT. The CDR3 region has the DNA TGTGCCAGCAGTTACAATGTGAGGACGTCCGAGCAGTACTTC. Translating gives CASSYNVRTSEQYF.

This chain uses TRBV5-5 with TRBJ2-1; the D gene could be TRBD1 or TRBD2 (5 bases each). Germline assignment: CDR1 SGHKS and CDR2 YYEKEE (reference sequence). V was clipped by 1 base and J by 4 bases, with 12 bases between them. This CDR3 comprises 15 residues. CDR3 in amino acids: CASSLSRGVYNEQFF. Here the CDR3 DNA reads TGTGCCAGCAGCTTGTCCCGGGGCGTATACAATGAGCAGTTCTTC.

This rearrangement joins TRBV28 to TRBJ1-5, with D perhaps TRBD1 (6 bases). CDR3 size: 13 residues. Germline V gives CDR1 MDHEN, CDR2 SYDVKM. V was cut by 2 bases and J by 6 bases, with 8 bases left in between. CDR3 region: CASSLRGTQPQHF. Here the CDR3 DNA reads TGTGCCAGCAGTTTAAGGGGGACTCAGCCCCAGCATTTT.

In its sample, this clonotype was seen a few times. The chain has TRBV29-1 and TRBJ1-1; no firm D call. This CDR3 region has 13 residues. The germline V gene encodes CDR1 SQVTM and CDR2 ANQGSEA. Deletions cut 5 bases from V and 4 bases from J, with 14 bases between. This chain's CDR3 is CSVKGGSPTEAFF. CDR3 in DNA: TGCAGCGTTAAGGGAGGGTCCCCCACTGAAGCTTTCTTT.

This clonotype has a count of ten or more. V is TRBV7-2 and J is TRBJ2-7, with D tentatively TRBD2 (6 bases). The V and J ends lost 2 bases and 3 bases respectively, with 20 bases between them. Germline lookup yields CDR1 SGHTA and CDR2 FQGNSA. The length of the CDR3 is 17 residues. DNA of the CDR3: TGTGCCAGCAGCTTATTGGGCGGGAAGCGGCCCCTCTACGAGCAGTACTTC. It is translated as CASSLLGGKRPLYEQYF.

CDR3 sequence: CASNKRDIPNNQPQHF. The CDR3 coding sequence is TGTGCCAGTAATAAGAGGGACATTCCCAATAATCAGCCCCAGCATTTT. The J gene is TRBJ1-5, the V gene TRBV19; possible D gene TRBD1, 6 bases. The CDR3 contains 16 residues. V gave up 7 bases and J gave up 4 bases, with 20 bases separating them. Germline CDR1 LNHDA, CDR2 SQIVND (reference sequence).

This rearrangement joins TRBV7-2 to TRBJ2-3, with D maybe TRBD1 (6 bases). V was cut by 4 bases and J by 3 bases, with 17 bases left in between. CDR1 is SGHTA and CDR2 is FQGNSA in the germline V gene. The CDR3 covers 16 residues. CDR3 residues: CASSSTWGQGTDTQYF. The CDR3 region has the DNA TGTGCCAGCAGCTCCACATGGGGGCAGGGTACAGATACGCAGTATTTT.

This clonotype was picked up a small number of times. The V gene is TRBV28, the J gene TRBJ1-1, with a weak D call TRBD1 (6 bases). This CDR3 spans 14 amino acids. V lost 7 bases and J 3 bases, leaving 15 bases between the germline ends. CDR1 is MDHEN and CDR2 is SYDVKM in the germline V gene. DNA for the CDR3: TGTGCCAGCACCTTACAGGGTCGACACACTGAAGCTTTCTTT. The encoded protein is CASTLQGRHTEAFF.

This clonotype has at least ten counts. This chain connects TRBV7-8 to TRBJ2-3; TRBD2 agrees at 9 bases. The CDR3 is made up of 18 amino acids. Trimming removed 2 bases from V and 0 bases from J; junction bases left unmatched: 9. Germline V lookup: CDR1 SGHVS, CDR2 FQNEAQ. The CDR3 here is CASSLRIAGVASTDTQYF. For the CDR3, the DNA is TGTGCCAGCAGCTTAAGAATAGCGGGGGTGGCTAGCACAGATACGCAGTATTTT. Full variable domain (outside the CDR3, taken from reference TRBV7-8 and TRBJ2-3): GAGVSQSPRYKVAKRGQDVALRCDPISGHVSLFWYQQALGQGPEFLTYFQNEAQLDKSGLPSDRFFAERPEGSVSTLKIQRTQQEDSAVYLCASSLRIAGVASTDTQYFGPGTRLTVL.

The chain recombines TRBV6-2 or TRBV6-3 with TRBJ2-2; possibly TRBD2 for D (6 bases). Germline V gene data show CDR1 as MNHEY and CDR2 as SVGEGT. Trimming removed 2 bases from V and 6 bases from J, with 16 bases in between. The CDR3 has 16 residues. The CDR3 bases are TGTGCCAGCAGTTACGGGGGGAGCGGGTTCGCCGGGGAGCTGTTTTTT. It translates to CASSYGGSGFAGELFF.

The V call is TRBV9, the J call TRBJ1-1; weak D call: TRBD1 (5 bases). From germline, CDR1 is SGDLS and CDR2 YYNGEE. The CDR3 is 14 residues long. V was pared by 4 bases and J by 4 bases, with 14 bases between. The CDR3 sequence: CASSSMGLSTEAFF. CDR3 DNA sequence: TGTGCCAGCAGCTCTATGGGACTTAGCACTGAAGCTTTCTTT.

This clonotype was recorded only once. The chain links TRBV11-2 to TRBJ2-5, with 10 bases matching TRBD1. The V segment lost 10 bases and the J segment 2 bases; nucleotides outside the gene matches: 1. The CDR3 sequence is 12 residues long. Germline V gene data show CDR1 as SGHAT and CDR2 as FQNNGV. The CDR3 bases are TGTGCCACGGGACAGGGGCAAGAGACCCAGTACTTC. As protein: CATGQGQETQYF.

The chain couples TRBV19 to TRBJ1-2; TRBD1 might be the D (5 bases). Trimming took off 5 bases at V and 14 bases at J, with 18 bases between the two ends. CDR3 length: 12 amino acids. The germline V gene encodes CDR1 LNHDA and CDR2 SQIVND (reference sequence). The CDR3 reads CASSPGGNVLTF. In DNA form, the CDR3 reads TGTGCCAGTAGTCCCGGGGGGAACGTACTGACCTTC.

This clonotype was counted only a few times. This chain's CDR3 is CASSLEASRCFF. CDR3 sequence (DNA): TGTGCCAGCAGCTTAGAGGCCTCGCGCTGCTTCTTC. This chain uses TRBV7-8 with TRBJ2-1; no firm D call. Trimming removed 1 base from V and 16 bases from J, with 14 bases in between. The germline CDR1 and CDR2 sequences are SGHVS and FQNEAQ. CDR3 length: 12 residues.

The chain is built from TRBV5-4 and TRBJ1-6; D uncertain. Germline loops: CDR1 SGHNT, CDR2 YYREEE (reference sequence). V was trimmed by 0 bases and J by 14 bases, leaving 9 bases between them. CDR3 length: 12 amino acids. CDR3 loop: CASSLGGSTLHF. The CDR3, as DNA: TGTGCCAGCAGCTTGGGTGGGTCCACCCTCCACTTT.

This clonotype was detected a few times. This chain's CDR3 is CASSEIGRPDTQYF. CDR3 sequence (DNA): TGTGCCAGCAGTGAAATCGGGAGACCAGATACGCAGTATTTT. This chain joins TRBV6-1 and TRBJ2-3; a weak D match, TRBD2 (6 bases). Per germline, CDR1 MNHNS and CDR2 SASEGT. The CDR3 totals 14 residues. Trimming took off 2 bases at V and 4 bases at J, with 10 bases between the two ends.

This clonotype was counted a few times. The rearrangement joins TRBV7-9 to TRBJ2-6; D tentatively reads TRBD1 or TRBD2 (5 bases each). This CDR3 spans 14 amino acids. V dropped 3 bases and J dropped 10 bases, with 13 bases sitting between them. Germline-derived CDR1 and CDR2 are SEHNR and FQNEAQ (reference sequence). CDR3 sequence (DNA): TGTGCCAGCAGCTTGGCCCGGGGCAGTAACGTCCTGACTTTC. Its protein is CASSLARGSNVLTF. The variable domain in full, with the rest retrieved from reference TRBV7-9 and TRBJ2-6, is DTGVSQNPRHKITKRGQNVTFRCDPISEHNRLYWYRQTLGQGPEFLTYFQNEAQLEKSRLLSDRFSAERPKGSFSTLEIQRTEQGDSAMYLCASSLARGSNVLTFGAGSRLTVL.

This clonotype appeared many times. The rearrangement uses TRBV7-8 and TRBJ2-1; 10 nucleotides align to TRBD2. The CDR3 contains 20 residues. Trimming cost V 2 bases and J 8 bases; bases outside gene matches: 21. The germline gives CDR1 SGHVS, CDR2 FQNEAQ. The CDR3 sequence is CASSLSPSQSSGGAVDEQFF. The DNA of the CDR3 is TGTGCCAGCAGCTTATCCCCTTCCCAATCAAGCGGGGGGGCCGTCGATGAGCAGTTCTTC.

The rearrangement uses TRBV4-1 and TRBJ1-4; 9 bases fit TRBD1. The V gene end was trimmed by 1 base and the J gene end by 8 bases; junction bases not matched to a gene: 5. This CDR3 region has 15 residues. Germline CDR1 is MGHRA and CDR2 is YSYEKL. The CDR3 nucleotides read TGCGCCAGCAGCCAAGTAACAGGGGGCTCGGAAAAACTGTTTTTT. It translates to CASSQVTGGSEKLFF.

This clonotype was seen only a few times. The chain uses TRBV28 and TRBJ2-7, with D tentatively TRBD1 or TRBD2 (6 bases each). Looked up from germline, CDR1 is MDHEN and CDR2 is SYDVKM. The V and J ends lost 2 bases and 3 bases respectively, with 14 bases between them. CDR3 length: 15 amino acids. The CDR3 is CASSLRGAMVYEQYF. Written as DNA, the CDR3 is TGTGCCAGCAGTTTAAGGGGGGCAATGGTCTACGAGCAGTACTTC.

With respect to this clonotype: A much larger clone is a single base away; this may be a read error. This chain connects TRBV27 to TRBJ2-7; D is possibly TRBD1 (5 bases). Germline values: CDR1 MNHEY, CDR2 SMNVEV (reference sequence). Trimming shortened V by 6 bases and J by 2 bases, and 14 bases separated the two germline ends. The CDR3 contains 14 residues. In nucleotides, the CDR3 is TGTGCCAGCAGCCCCGTGACAGCGCCCTACGAGCAGTACTTC. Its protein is CASSPVTAPYEQYF.